The 13 T cell receptor beta chains below come from one sample, sequenced in a study of blood T cell repertoires in COVID-19. Produced via immunoSEQ multiplex PCR; TCRdb's table is partial and in-frame only. Of 35,000 to 40,000 clones in the sample, about 80% were seen once. Sample: peripheral blood. Receptor source: a man in his fifties with active or convalescent COVID-19.

The chain employs TRBV7-8 and TRBJ2-5, with 7 bases lining up with TRBD1. With V trimmed by 5 bases and J by 1 base, 4 bases remained unmatched. This CDR3 region has 14 residues. The germline V gene encodes CDR1 SGHVS and CDR2 FQNEAQ. The CDR3 loop reads CASSPGTAQETQYF. The CDR3 DNA is TGTGCCAGCAGCCCGGGGACAGCCCAAGAGACCCAGTACTTC.

This sequence joins TRBV28 and TRBJ1-1, with TRBD1 as a possible D gene (5 bases). Germline V gene lookup returns CDR1 MDHEN and CDR2 SYDVKM. The CDR3 runs to 11 residues. CDR3 coding DNA: TGTGCGGGGCAAGTCGGCACTGAAGCTTTCTTT. Translation gives CAGQVGTEAFF.

The chain joins TRBV3-1 (or the pseudogene TRBV3-2) to TRBJ2-3; tentatively, D is TRBD2 (5 bases). There are 13 residues in the CDR3. Trimming removed 3 bases at V and 5 bases at J, with 9 bases between. CDR1 and CDR2 (germline): LGHDT, YNNKEL (reference sequence). The CDR3 coding sequence is TGTGCCAGCAGCCAGGAGGTTGGAGATACGCAGTATTTT. Protein sequence: CASSQEVGDTQYF.

The chain uses TRBV5-1 and TRBJ1-6; the match to TRBD1 covers 8 bases. Trimming took 6 bases from V and 7 from J; bases not matched to a gene: 18. Germline V gene data show CDR1 as SGHRS and CDR2 as YFSETQ. This CDR3 is 18 amino acids long. CDR3 amino acids: CASNQDRGRDGGNSPLHF. As DNA, the CDR3 is TGCGCCAGCAACCAAGACAGGGGAAGAGACGGGGGAAATTCACCCCTCCACTTT.

The genes are TRBV5-1 and TRBJ1-4, with 7 nucleotides matching TRBD1. The CDR3 totals 16 residues. Germline CDR1 reads SGHRS; CDR2 reads YFSETQ. The J segment lost 8 bases and the V segment lost 4 bases, leaving 14 bases of the junction unmatched. CDR3 nucleotides: TGCGCCAGCAGCGCCGGCCGGGACAGAGCCCTGGAAAAACTGTTTTTT. This sequence encodes CASSAGRDRALEKLFF.

The chain combines TRBV13 with TRBJ1-2; 8 positions match TRBD1. Germline loops: CDR1 PRHDT, CDR2 FYEKMQ (reference sequence). The ends lost 1 base at V and 7 bases at J; junction bases unmatched: 5. The CDR3 is 14 amino acids. In DNA form, the CDR3 reads TGTGCCAGCAGCTTAGCCGGGACAGGTCCTGGCTACACCTTC. It codes for CASSLAGTGPGYTF.

The chain couples TRBV6-1 to TRBJ1-1; 7 bases match TRBD1. CDR3 length equals 15 residues. Trimming removed 2 bases from V and 5 bases from J; junction bases left unmatched: 8. In germline, CDR1 is MNHNS, CDR2 SASEGT. CDR3 amino acids: CASSEKGGGRTEAFF. The DNA of the CDR3 is TGTGCCAGCAGTGAAAAAGGGGGCGGAAGAACTGAAGCTTTCTTT.

The rearrangement links TRBV27 to TRBJ1-2, with D uncertain. Trimming removed 4 bases from V and 8 bases from J, with 8 bases in between. The CDR3 is 11 residues long. The germline CDR1 and CDR2 sequences are MNHEY and SMNVEV (reference sequence). CDR3 DNA sequence: TGTGCCAGCAGTTCTAGTAGGGGCTACACCTTC. Translation gives CASSSSRGYTF.

The V and J genes are TRBV5-6 and TRBJ2-5, with 10 bases aligning to TRBD2. Losses at the gene ends were 1 base for V and 1 base for J; bases not matched to a gene: 13. Germline loops: CDR1 SGHDT, CDR2 YYEEEE. CDR3 length: 19 residues. The CDR3 sequence is CASSLLKLLAGDFQETQYF. The CDR3 DNA is TGTGCCAGCAGCTTGTTAAAGCTTCTAGCGGGGGACTTCCAAGAGACCCAGTACTTC.

The rearrangement uses TRBV6-5 and TRBJ2-5, with TRBD2 matching over 11 bases. Germline V gene sequence: CDR1 MNHEY, CDR2 SVGAGI. V was pared by 6 bases and J by 1 base, with 1 base of the junction left unmatched. The CDR3 spans 14 residues. CDR3 bases: TGTGCCAGCAGACTAGCGGGGGCCCAAGAGACCCAGTACTTC. It codes for CASRLAGAQETQYF.

This chain uses TRBV10-3 with TRBJ1-2; the D gene is possibly TRBD1 (6 bases). The CDR3 is 13 amino acids. V lost 6 bases to trimming and J lost 4 bases, with 12 bases between them. Germline loops: CDR1 ENHRY, CDR2 SYGVKD. CDR3 amino acids: CAISTQGTYGYTF. The DNA for the CDR3 is TGTGCCATCAGCACGCAGGGGACCTATGGCTACACCTTC.

The CDR3 nucleotides read TGTGCCAGCACCCAAGAGGCTCAAACCACCGGGGAGCTGTTTTTT. Translated, it gives CASTQEAQTTGELFF. The J gene is TRBJ2-2, the V gene TRBV2; unclear D gene. CDR3 length: 15 residues. V lost 7 bases and J lost 4, with 16 bases in between. Germline V gives CDR1 SNHLY, CDR2 FYNNEI.

The chain has TRBV4-1 and TRBJ2-7, with D possibly matching TRBD1 (5 bases). The CDR3 spans 16 residues. Germline V gene lookup returns CDR1 MGHRA and CDR2 YSYEKL. V was trimmed by 1 base and J by 0 bases, leaving 13 bases between them. The CDR3 region is CASSQGQGRNSYEQYF. The CDR3 DNA follows: TGCGCCAGCAGCCAAGGCCAGGGCCGAAACTCCTACGAGCAGTACTTC.